This TCR beta chain was recovered during a study of monozygotic twins with inflammatory bowel disease. Someone took an approximately 2.4 ml blood sample from each of the donors. From its re-call of the 5' RACE reads, TCRdb lists each CDR3 protein once, without DNA. The specimen's table records around 400,000 distinct CDR3 sequences. The CDR3 has 15 amino acids. The sequence was obtained from a human donor with ulcerative colitis or Crohn's disease, or a healthy co-twin of an affected twin (not recorded which). The rearrangement joins TRBV21-1 to TRBJ2-1; TCRdb selects TRBD2, and the lack of DNA leaves this call unchecked. TRBV21-1 is a pseudogene locus. The sequenced sample was blood. This CDR3 is CASSNGRTLYNEQFF.